The present T cell receptor beta chain was sequenced within a study of regulatory T cells. Whole-study findings and limits: Skewed V and J usage and few unique V-J pairs marked patient repertoires, most in Tregs. Hydrophobic residues at CDR3 positions 6 and 7 were enriched in conventional CD4+ T cells of CD3G-deficient patients.

Patients, 2 to 39 years old, had expanded memory T-cell proportions. Regulatory (CD25-high CD127-low) and conventional (CD25-low CD127-high) CD4+ T cells were sorted separately. Trimming removed 2 bases at V and 4 bases at J, with 15 bases between. The CDR3 has 16 amino acids. Germline-derived CDR1 and CDR2 are MDHEN and SYDVKM. For this clone: Its antigen is not identified.

Primers: 52 TRBV forward and 13 TRBJ reverse. Some clones are missing from TCRdb's copy, which holds only in-frame ones; the method was immunoSEQ multiplex PCR. The sample carries 30,000 to 40,000 clones, 70% to 90% recorded once. The receptor was isolated from a person aged 18 to 30 with CD3G deficiency. Sequencing input: conventional CD4+ T cells sorted from blood. The V call is TRBV28, the J call TRBJ2-1, with D possibly matching TRBD1 (6 bases). The CDR3 region is CASSLAPTGVYNEQFF. CDR3 bases: TGTGCCAGCAGTTTAGCCCCGACAGGAGTTTACAATGAGCAGTTCTTC.